The rows below give T cell receptor beta chains drawn from one sample of a study of shared clonotypes between healthy human individuals. The table came from immunoSEQ multiplex PCR; TCRdb's copy has only in-frame clones and leaves some out. The table records a few million clones, around 95% of them present only once. Material for sequencing was naive CD4+ T cells sorted from blood. These receptors were obtained from a man aged 18 to 29 in good health. The CDR3 runs from the conserved cysteine through the conserved F or W. A D gene is named only where the DNA matches it firmly. Clone size, where shown, is once, few, many, or a class for clones that have expanded.

j_gene | v_gene | d_gene | abundance | CDR3aa | CDR3nt
TRBJ2-7 | TRBV5-4 | NA | NA | CASSLGIRVDEQYF | TGTGCCAGCAGCTTAGGGATACGGGTTGACGAGCAGTACTTC
TRBJ2-7 | TRBV2 | TRBD2 | NA | CASSEEGGKGGEQYF | TGTGCCAGCAGTGAAGAGGGAGGGAAGGGTGGCGAGCAGTACTTC
TRBJ1-4 | TRBV2 | NA | NA | CASSERRWTNEKLFF | TGTGCCAGCAGTGAAAGACGGTGGACTAATGAAAAACTGTTTTTT
TRBJ2-1 | TRBV5-6 | TRBD1 | NA | CASWTGAFNEQFF | TGTGCCAGCTGGACAGGGGCTTTCAATGAGCAGTTCTTC
TRBJ1-6 | TRBV19 | NA | few | CASSIDKGSPLHF | TGTGCCAGTAGTATAGACAAGGGCTCACCCCTCCACTTT
TRBJ2-1 | TRBV30 | TRBD2 | once | CAWNSGSSSYNEQFF | TGTGCCTGGAATAGCGGGAGCTCGTCCTACAATGAGCAGTTCTTC
TRBJ1-2 | TRBV4-1 | NA | NA | CASSQEPVGGYTF | TGCGCCAGCAGCCAAGAACCAGTAGGCGGCTACACCTTC
TRBJ2-7 | TRBV29-1 | NA | NA | CSVEGMGGSREQYF | TGCAGCGTTGAGGGTATGGGGGGTTCAAGAGAGCAGTACTTC
TRBJ1-6 | TRBV27 | NA | NA | CASRGGSYNSPLHF | TGTGCCAGCAGGGGCGGGTCCTATAATTCACCCCTCCACTTT
TRBJ1-1 | TRBV5-1 | NA | NA | CASSFAGHTEAFF | TGCGCCAGCAGCTTTGCAGGGCACACTGAAGCTTTCTTT
TRBJ1-6 | TRBV7-8 | TRBD1 | NA | CASSLKSGGIYNSPLHF | TGTGCCAGCAGCTTAAAATCAGGGGGGATCTATAATTCACCCCTCCACTTT
TRBJ1-1 | TRBV25-1 | NA | NA | CATFGQGYNEAFF | TGTGCCACCTTTGGGCAAGGTTATAATGAAGCTTTCTTT
TRBJ2-7 | TRBV2 | TRBD2 | NA | CASRTPGLAGGSAYEQYF | TGTGCCAGCAGAACTCCGGGACTAGCGGGAGGGTCCGCCTACGAGCAGTACTTC
TRBJ1-1 | TRBV7-2 | NA | NA | CASTTRGGTEAFF | TGTGCCAGCACAACCCGCGGGGGGACTGAAGCTTTCTTT
TRBJ1-1 | TRBV30 | NA | NA | CAWSTRVWNTEAFF | TGTGCCTGGAGCACCAGGGTCTGGAACACTGAAGCTTTCTTT
TRBJ1-2 | TRBV5-4 | TRBD1 | once | CASSLGDRELNYGYTF | TGTGCCAGCAGCTTGGGGGACAGAGAATTAAACTATGGCTACACCTTC
TRBJ1-2 | TRBV10-3 | NA | once | CAISEVGYGYTF | TGTGCCATCAGTGAGGTAGGATATGGCTACACCTTC
TRBJ2-7 | TRBV5-1 | NA | NA | CASSFGPSGFYEQYF | TGCGCCAGCAGCTTCGGTCCCTCCGGCTTCTACGAGCAGTACTTC
TRBJ2-1 | TRBV11-2 | TRBD2 | NA | CASSFLIAGVEQFF | TGTGCCAGCAGCTTTTTAATAGCGGGAGTCGAGCAGTTCTTC
TRBJ1-1 | TRBV11-2 | NA | NA | CASSLDQISNTEAFF | TGTGCCAGCAGCTTAGATCAGATCTCTAACACTGAAGCTTTCTTT
TRBJ2-7 | TRBV27 | NA | NA | CATGLGPFYEQYF | TGTGCCACCGGCCTAGGACCTTTCTACGAGCAGTACTTC